Listed here are 30 T cell receptor beta chains from one sample, sequenced in a study of human T cells and chemical hapten exposure. TCRdb independently ran MiXCR on the RACE reads; one entry per CDR3 protein. The sample holds 180,000 or so distinct CDR3 sequences, about 14% seen once. Documented time point: patch test 1, 2 weeks after DPC sensitization. Treatment of the sample: therapeutic diphenylcyclopropenone sensitization with weekly scalp DPC. The starting material was whole blood, obtained in connection with sensitization to the hapten diphenylcyclopropenone (DPC). These receptors were taken from a woman in her 30s with alopecia areata. Some clones in this sample may be carry-over from other donors' samples.

Ten or more counts support this clonotype. The gene calls are TRBV3-1 and TRBJ2-5; a possible D gene is TRBD2 (6 bases). The germline V gene has CDR1 LGHDT and CDR2 YNNKEL (reference sequence). The CDR3 loop spans 13 amino acids. Trimming left V 5 bases short and J 5 bases short, with 12 bases between. DNA for the CDR3: TGTGCCAGCAGCTTAACTAGCACGGAGACCCAGTACTTC. This gives the protein CASSLTSTETQYF.

The chain recombines TRBV7-9 with TRBJ2-1, with a tentative D call TRBD1 (6 bases). Germline CDR1 and CDR2: SEHNR and FQNEAQ (reference sequence). The CDR3 has 15 amino acids. Deletions cut 4 bases from V and 6 bases from J, with 16 bases between. CDR3 loop: CASSSQGRYGNEQFF. In nucleotides, the CDR3 is TGTGCCAGCAGCTCACAGGGAAGGTACGGCAATGAGCAGTTCTTC.

This clonotype was seen repeatedly, ten times or more. The V call is TRBV6-1, the J call TRBJ1-6, with 7 nucleotides matching TRBD1. Germline V gene lookup returns CDR1 MNHNS and CDR2 SASEGT. The junction had 5 bases not matched to a gene; V was cut back by 2 bases and J by 4 bases. The CDR3 loop spans 16 amino acids. In nucleotides, the CDR3 is TGTGCCAGCAGTGAATGGGACAGACGATATAATTCACCCCTCCACTTT. Translated: CASSEWDRRYNSPLHF.

This clonotype was recorded a few times. V is TRBV5-1 and J is TRBJ1-1; D not resolved. The CDR3 loop spans 13 amino acids. Trimming removed 5 bases at V and 0 bases at J, with 8 bases between. Germline CDR1 is SGHRS and CDR2 is YFSETQ. Here the CDR3 DNA reads TGCGCCAGCAGGGACGGAATGAACACTGAAGCTTTCTTT. Protein: CASRDGMNTEAFF.

This clonotype was picked up a small number of times. The genes are TRBV27 and TRBJ1-6; D is perhaps TRBD1 (6 bases). The ends were cut back, 8 bases at V and 9 bases at J, with 20 bases in the middle. The CDR3 is 15 residues long. In germline, CDR1 is MNHEY, CDR2 SMNVEV (reference sequence). The DNA of the CDR3 is TGTGCCAGCGGCTCAGTTGGCGGAGGGGGTTCACCCCTCCACTTT. It codes for CASGSVGGGGSPLHF.

This clonotype was seen a few times. The V call is TRBV6-2 or TRBV6-3, the J call TRBJ2-1; D uncertain. Germline CDR1 MNHEY, CDR2 SVGEGT. This CDR3 has 16 amino acids. V shed 7 bases and J shed 4 bases, with 20 bases lying between them. The CDR3 reads CASTRAGNLKYNEQFF. The CDR3 DNA sequence: TGTGCCAGCACTCGGGCTGGAAATCTTAAGTACAATGAGCAGTTCTTC.

This clonotype turned up a few times. The chain recombines TRBV7-2 with TRBJ2-1; 11 bases are a match to TRBD2. Germline assignment: CDR1 SGHTA and CDR2 FQGNSA. Losses at the gene ends were 6 bases for V and 9 bases for J; bases not matched to a gene: 7. The CDR3 sequence is 14 residues long. The CDR3 spells CASRLSGGAPEQFF. The CDR3 bases are TGTGCCAGCAGACTTAGCGGGGGGGCCCCTGAGCAGTTCTTC.

V and J are TRBV9 and TRBJ2-5; TRBD2 aligns across 8 bases. The CDR3 sequence is 15 residues long. Germline CDR1 reads SGDLS; CDR2 reads YYNGEE. Germline trimming cut 0 bases from V and 3 bases from J; bases unmatched to any gene: 4. In DNA, the CDR3 is TGTGCCAGCAGCGTAGACGGGAGGGCGGAAGAGACCCAGTACTTC. Translation: CASSVDGRAEETQYF.

The CDR3 is CASSLLWGNSEKLFF. The CDR3 region has the DNA TGTGCCAGCAGTTTATTATGGGGGAATTCTGAAAAACTGTTTTTT. V is TRBV27 and J is TRBJ1-4, with D possibly being TRBD1 (5 bases). The V and J ends lost 1 base and 7 bases respectively, with 13 bases between them. From germline, CDR1 is MNHEY and CDR2 SMNVEV (reference sequence). CDR3 size: 15 residues.

The genes are TRBV7-9 and TRBJ2-1; D not resolved. The germline V gene encodes CDR1 SEHNR and CDR2 FQNEAQ (reference sequence). Trimming pared 8 bases from V and 1 base from J, leaving 12 bases between. This CDR3 is built from 14 residues. In DNA, the CDR3 is TGTGCCAGCGAGGAGCTGGGGTCCTACAATGAGCAGTTCTTC. It is translated as CASEELGSYNEQFF.

The chain employs TRBV11-2 and TRBJ2-5; D gene uncertain. Trimming pared 6 bases from V and 8 bases from J, leaving 10 bases between. CDR3 length: 11 residues. The V gene's germline CDR1 is SGHAT and CDR2 FQNNGV. The CDR3, as DNA: TGTGCCAGCAGGCTCTTCGGTACCCAGTACTTC. Residues: CASRLFGTQYF.

The chain is built from TRBV3-1 and TRBJ1-1; 7 bases are a match to TRBD1. Germline-derived CDR1 and CDR2 are LGHDT and YNNKEL (reference sequence). CDR3 length: 16 amino acids. Losses at the gene ends were 2 bases for V and 4 bases for J; bases not matched to a gene: 10. The CDR3 nucleotides read TGTGCCAGCAGCCAAACGAGGGGGCAAATGAGCACTGAAGCTTTCTTT. Translation: CASSQTRGQMSTEAFF.

At least ten counts were recorded for this clonotype. The CDR3 sequence: CASSLVRRDRKNYGYTF. CDR3 sequence (DNA): TGTGCCAGCAGCTTAGTCCGGAGGGACAGAAAAAACTATGGCTACACCTTC. The chain joins TRBV11-2 to TRBJ1-2; 7 nucleotides agree with TRBD1. The CDR3 extends over 17 amino acids. Trimming took 1 base from V and 2 from J; bases not matched to a gene: 10. Germline V gene lookup returns CDR1 SGHAT and CDR2 FQNNGV.

Comment on this clonotype: Just one base apart from a much larger clone, this may be a read error. The genes are TRBV11-3 and TRBJ2-7; 8 bases match TRBD1. CDR1 SGHNT and CDR2 YENEEA come from the germline V gene. The CDR3 covers 14 residues. The CDR3 region is CANSFGTGSYEQYF. The CDR3 DNA sequence: TGTGCCAACAGCTTCGGGACAGGCTCCTACGAGCAGTACTTC.

This clonotype appeared a few times. The J gene is TRBJ1-1, the V gene TRBV6-1; possibly TRBD1 for D (6 bases). CDR3 length equals 14 residues. V shed 1 base and J shed 4 bases, with 10 bases lying between them. The V gene's germline CDR1 is MNHNS and CDR2 SASEGT. The DNA of the CDR3 is TGTGCCAGCAGTGAAGGGCAGGGGTCCACTGAAGCTTTCTTT. Protein product: CASSEGQGSTEAFF.

This chain joins TRBV20-1 and TRBJ1-2; the D gene is possibly TRBD1 (5 bases). The germline V and J ends were trimmed by 3 bases and 4 bases, with 9 bases remaining between them. CDR1 and CDR2 from the germline V gene are DFQATT and SNEGSKA (reference sequence). This CDR3 spans 12 amino acids. The CDR3 loop is CSASGTGYGYTF. The CDR3 region has the DNA TGCAGTGCTAGCGGGACGGGCTATGGCTACACCTTC.

The chain recombines TRBV15 with TRBJ2-2, with D perhaps matching TRBD1 (6 bases). V was trimmed by 2 bases and J by 4 bases, leaving 14 bases between them. Germline-derived CDR1 and CDR2 are LNHNV and YYDKDF (reference sequence). The CDR3 has 16 amino acids. DNA of the CDR3: TGTGCCACCAGCAGACCCGCGACAGGTAGCACCGGGGAGCTGTTTTTT. Residues: CATSRPATGSTGELFF.

This clonotype appeared a few times. Here the CDR3 DNA reads TGTGCCAGCCACCTCCGGGGGACGGGAAACAATGAGCAGTTCTTC. Translating it yields CASHLRGTGNNEQFF. V and J are TRBV4-2 and TRBJ2-1; D is perhaps TRBD2 (6 bases). This CDR3 is built from 15 residues. Deletions cut 8 bases from V and 5 bases from J, with 19 bases between. Germline V gene data show CDR1 as LGHNA and CDR2 as YNFKEQ.

This clonotype turned up a few times. V and J are TRBV7-2 and TRBJ2-4; TRBD2 agrees at 10 bases. This CDR3 comprises 14 residues. Germline-derived CDR1 and CDR2 are SGHTA and FQGNSA. V lost 1 base to trimming and J lost 6 bases; unmatched junction nucleotides: 0. CDR3 nucleotides: TGTGCCAGCAGCTTAGGACTAGCGGGAAACATTCAGTACTTC. This sequence encodes CASSLGLAGNIQYF.

There are many counts of this clonotype. The chain joins TRBV20-1 to TRBJ2-3, with D possibly called TRBD1 or TRBD2 (5 bases each). The CDR3 length is 12 residues. In germline, CDR1 is DFQATT, CDR2 SNEGSKA (reference sequence). The V and J ends lost 5 bases and 6 bases respectively, with 12 bases between them. CDR3 loop: CSAGDLTDTQYF. As DNA, the CDR3 is TGCAGTGCTGGGGACCTCACGGATACGCAGTATTTT.

In DNA form, the CDR3 reads TGTGCCAGCAGCGTATTAGGGACAGAGAACACTGAAGCTTTCTTT. This encodes CASSVLGTENTEAFF. The V and J genes are TRBV2 and TRBJ1-1, with 7 bases matching TRBD1. The CDR3 loop spans 15 amino acids. Germline-derived CDR1 and CDR2 are SNHLY and FYNNEI. Unmatched junction bases numbered 8, after V lost 6 bases and J lost 1 base.

The chain links TRBV29-1 to TRBJ1-1; D gene ambiguous. The CDR3 spans 10 residues. Trimming removed 4 bases at V and 5 bases at J, with 5 bases between. The germline CDR1 and CDR2 sequences are SQVTM and ANQGSEA. CDR3 DNA sequence: TGCAGCGTTGGAGAAACTGAAGCTTTCTTT. Its protein is CSVGETEAFF.

This clonotype was counted only a few times. This rearrangement joins TRBV5-6 to TRBJ2-7; no reliable D call. The V end was cut by 4 bases, the J end by 3 bases, with 5 bases between. The germline gives CDR1 SGHDT, CDR2 YYEEEE. The CDR3 runs 11 residues. The CDR3 sequence is CASSADYEQYF. CDR3 DNA: TGTGCCAGCAGCGCCGACTACGAGCAGTACTTC.

This clonotype appeared many times. The rearrangement joins TRBV14 to TRBJ2-1, with D hard to call. The CDR3 length is 14 residues. The V gene's germline CDR1 is SGHDN and CDR2 FVKESK. Trimming removed 5 bases from V and 1 base from J, with 9 bases in between. CDR3 DNA sequence: TGTGCCAGCAGCTTCCCCGGGTCCTACAATGAGCAGTTCTTC. Translated: CASSFPGSYNEQFF.

The chain combines TRBV11-1 with TRBJ2-7; weak D call: TRBD1 (6 bases). The V and J ends lost 5 bases and 1 base respectively, with 15 bases between them. Germline CDR1 is SGHAT and CDR2 is FQDESV (reference sequence). The CDR3 loop spans 15 amino acids. In nucleotides, the CDR3 is TGTGCCAGCAGCCTACTACAGGGAAGGTCCTACGAGCAGTACTTC. Amino acids: CASSLLQGRSYEQYF. The full variable domain, completed using reference TRBV11-1 and TRBJ2-7, is EAEVAQSPRYKITEKSQAVAFWCDPISGHATLYWYRQILGQGPELLVQFQDESVVDDSQLPKDRFSAERLKGVDSTLKIQPAELGDSAMYLCASSLLQGRSYEQYFGPGTRLTVT.

This clonotype has more than one count but fewer than ten. The rearrangement joins TRBV3-1 to TRBJ1-1; D gene ambiguous. The V gene lost 5 bases and the J gene lost 6 bases, with 13 bases spanning the gap. CDR1 and CDR2 from the germline V gene are LGHDT and YNNKEL (reference sequence). There are 13 residues in the CDR3. CDR3 in DNA: TGTGCCAGCAGCGTATTGGGGAGCCCTGAAGCTTTCTTT. This gives the protein CASSVLGSPEAFF.

Ten or more counts support this clonotype. Here the CDR3 reads CASSQDRSYNEQFF. CDR3 in DNA: TGTGCCAGCAGCCAGGACCGCTCCTACAATGAGCAGTTCTTC. V usage is TRBV11-3 and J usage is TRBJ2-1; no reliable D call. The V gene's germline CDR1 is SGHNT and CDR2 YENEEA. V was clipped by 5 bases and J by 0 bases, with 8 bases between them. The CDR3 covers 14 residues.

The sample holds a few counts of this clonotype. CDR3 in amino acids: CASSSTQGLRAYEQYF. In nucleotides, the CDR3 is TGTGCCAGCAGCTCCACACAGGGTTTACGGGCCTACGAGCAGTACTTC. The chain uses TRBV7-9 and TRBJ2-7, with D tentatively TRBD1 (6 bases). Germline V gene data show CDR1 as SEHNR and CDR2 as FQNEAQ (reference sequence). The V end lost 4 bases, the J end lost 2 bases, and 18 bases lay between the germline ends. The CDR3 consists of 16 residues.

The chain uses TRBV12-3 or TRBV12-4 and TRBJ2-1; 8 nucleotides align to TRBD2. With V trimmed by 3 bases and J by 9 bases, 10 bases remained unmatched. The CDR3 is 15 residues long. CDR3 region: CASSFGGGPPFEQFF. The CDR3 region has the DNA TGTGCCAGCAGTTTCGGGGGGGGTCCCCCTTTTGAGCAGTTCTTC.

The rearrangement links TRBV29-1 to TRBJ2-2; the D is unclear. This CDR3 comprises 13 residues. V was trimmed by 7 bases and J by 0 bases, leaving 9 bases between them. Germline values: CDR1 SQVTM, CDR2 ANQGSEA. The CDR3 DNA is TGCAGCGCGCAGGTCACGAACACCGGGGAGCTGTTTTTT. Translated: CSAQVTNTGELFF.